These 4 T cell receptor beta chains share one sample of origin, sequenced in a study of control samples from healthy donors and cancer patients. Some clones are missing from TCRdb's copy, which holds only in-frame ones; the method was immunoSEQ multiplex PCR. The sample lists fewer than 40,000 clones, about 93% occurring once. Sequenced sample: PBMCs. Receptor source: a man aged 40-55 years with colorectal cancer.

CDR3 amino acids: CASSLAGGGRTGELFF. The DNA of the CDR3 is TGTGCCAGCAGCTTAGCCGGAGGGGGCAGGACCGGGGAGCTGTTTTTT. The chain links TRBV7-9 to TRBJ2-2, with D possibly being TRBD1 (7 bases). The CDR3 has 16 amino acids. V shed 0 bases and J shed 5 bases, with 13 bases lying between them. CDR1 is SEHNR and CDR2 is FQNEAQ in the germline V gene (reference sequence).

V and J are TRBV2 and TRBJ2-1; the D gene is possibly TRBD1 (7 bases). The CDR3 is 15 residues long. CDR1 SNHLY and CDR2 FYNNEI come from the germline V gene. V lost 3 bases, J lost 4 bases, and 13 bases lay in between. CDR3 region: CASSEQGGVYNEQFF. DNA for the CDR3: TGTGCCAGCAGTGAGCAGGGGGGTGTTTACAATGAGCAGTTCTTC.

The V call is TRBV6-5, the J call TRBJ1-5; 9 nucleotides agree with TRBD1. J was trimmed by 6 bases and V by 7 bases; bases with no gene match: 10. This CDR3 is built from 15 residues. CDR1 is MNHEY, CDR2 SVGAGI, per germline. The CDR3 sequence is CASIPGTGLVQPQHF. The CDR3 bases are TGTGCCAGCATTCCCGGGACAGGGCTAGTTCAGCCCCAGCATTTT.

The chain is built from TRBV5-1 and TRBJ2-2, with no clear D. Germline-derived CDR1 and CDR2 are SGHRS and YFSETQ. V lost 5 bases to trimming and J lost 0 bases, with 11 bases between them. CDR3 length: 15 amino acids. The CDR3: CASRSQLSNTGELFF. CDR3 sequence (DNA): TGCGCCAGCAGATCTCAGCTATCGAACACCGGGGAGCTGTTTTTT.